The 10 T cell receptor beta chains reported below all come from one sample, sequenced in a study of blood T cell repertoires in COVID-19. Assay used: immunoSEQ multiplex PCR; TCRdb lists only in-frame clones, some missing. Among approximately 100,000 clones, roughly 85% were seen once, and the ten largest hold about two fifths. Sequencing used peripheral blood. Receptors originate from an older man with acute or convalescent COVID-19.

The chain joins TRBV5-4 to TRBJ2-5; 11 positions agree with TRBD2. The CDR3 has 16 residues. Germline trimming cut 3 bases from V and 1 base from J; bases unmatched to any gene: 5. Germline CDR1 is SGHNT and CDR2 is YYREEE (reference sequence). The CDR3 is CASSYPSGRRQETQYF. The CDR3 region has the DNA TGTGCCAGCAGCTACCCTAGCGGGAGGCGCCAAGAGACCCAGTACTTC. Full variable domain (missing parts from reference TRBV5-4 and TRBJ2-5): ETGVTQSPTHLIKTRGQQVTLRCSSQSGHNTVSWYQQALGQGPQFIFQYYREEENGRGNFPPRFSGLQFPNYSSELNVNALELDDSALYLCASSYPSGRRQETQYFGPGTRLLVL.

CDR3 amino acids: CASSVDSAGEQYF. In nucleotides, the CDR3 is TGTGCCAGCAGCGTAGATAGCGCCGGCGAGCAGTACTTC. The genes are TRBV9 and TRBJ2-7; perhaps TRBD2 as D (5 bases). The CDR3 totals 13 residues. V shed 0 bases and J shed 6 bases, with 10 bases lying between them. Germline V gene sequence: CDR1 SGDLS, CDR2 YYNGEE. The full variable domain, its missing parts supplied by reference TRBV9 and TRBJ2-7, is DSGVTQTPKHLITATGQRVTLRCSPRSGDLSVYWYQQSLDQGLQFLIQYYNGEERAKGNILERFSAQQFPDLHSELNLSSLELGDSALYFCASSVDSAGEQYFGPGTRLTVT.

The V call is TRBV19, the J call TRBJ1-1, with 8 bases identical to TRBD1. Germline V gives CDR1 LNHDA, CDR2 SQIVND (reference sequence). V shed 3 bases and J 0 bases; nucleotides not matched to a gene: 3. CDR3 length: 15 amino acids. CDR3 sequence reads: CASSILQGVNTEAFF. The CDR3 DNA is TGTGCCAGTAGTATCCTACAGGGGGTGAACACTGAAGCTTTCTTT.

The chain employs TRBV25-1 and TRBJ2-6; D uncertain. Germline V lookup: CDR1 MGHDK, CDR2 SYGVNS. V lost 2 bases and J 0 bases, leaving 8 bases between the germline ends. The CDR3 is made up of 16 amino acids. In DNA form, the CDR3 reads TGTGCCAGCAGTGAAGGCAGGCCCTCTGGGGCCAACGTCCTGACTTTC. Residues: CASSEGRPSGANVLTF. Full variable domain (rest looked up from reference TRBV25-1 and TRBJ2-6): EADIYQTPRYLVIGTGKKITLECSQTMGHDKMYWYQQDPGMELHLIHYSYGVNSTEKGDLSSESTVSRIRTEHFPLTLESARPSHTSQYLCASSEGRPSGANVLTFGAGSRLTVL.

J is TRBJ2-5 and V is TRBV5-4, with 11 nucleotides matching TRBD2. Germline V lookup: CDR1 SGHNT, CDR2 YYREEE (reference sequence). Losses at the gene ends were 0 bases for V and 3 bases for J; bases not matched to a gene: 7. CDR3 size: 17 residues. CDR3 DNA: TGTGCCAGCAGCTTGGTACCTAGCGGGGGGTCCGAAGAGACCCAGTACTTC. Protein: CASSLVPSGGSEETQYF.

The chain links TRBV27 to TRBJ2-5, with a weak D call TRBD1 (5 bases). The CDR3 sequence is 16 residues long. Germline CDR1 and CDR2: MNHEY and SMNVEV (reference sequence). Trimming pared 3 bases from V and 7 bases from J, leaving 21 bases between. The CDR3: CASSFLGATKEGTQYF. The CDR3, as DNA: TGTGCCAGCAGTTTTCTAGGGGCCACAAAGGAAGGGACCCAGTACTTC.

The chain couples TRBV9 to TRBJ2-3, with 10 bases lining up with TRBD2. The CDR3 is made up of 16 amino acids. Germline CDR1 is SGDLS and CDR2 is YYNGEE. The ends lost 4 bases at V and 2 bases at J; junction bases unmatched: 7. CDR3 DNA sequence: TGTGCCAGCAGCCCGCCCAGCGGGAGGGACACAGATACGCAGTATTTT. Protein sequence: CASSPPSGRDTDTQYF.

The chain is built from TRBV19 and TRBJ1-1; 8 bases line up with TRBD1. The V segment lost 6 bases and the J segment 0 bases; nucleotides outside the gene matches: 9. The CDR3 is made up of 16 amino acids. Germline-derived CDR1 and CDR2 are LNHDA and SQIVND (reference sequence). The CDR3 coding sequence is TGTGCCAGTAGCAGGGGGCGGGTAGGAATGAACACTGAAGCTTTCTTT. Translation gives CASSRGRVGMNTEAFF.

The chain has TRBV19 and TRBJ2-1; 11 positions agree with TRBD1. CDR3 length: 19 residues. The V gene's germline CDR1 is LNHDA and CDR2 SQIVND (reference sequence). V was clipped by 4 bases and J by 5 bases; unmatched bases: 16. The CDR3 spells CASSKRTGGGNRINNEQFF. The CDR3 nucleotides read TGTGCCAGTAGTAAAAGGACAGGGGGCGGTAACAGGATAAACAATGAGCAGTTCTTC.

This chain connects TRBV19 to TRBJ2-5; TRBD2 matches 10 bases. V lost 5 bases and J lost 5; bases outside the gene matches: 5. CDR3 size: 14 residues. The germline CDR1 and CDR2 sequences are LNHDA and SQIVND (reference sequence). In nucleotides, the CDR3 is TGTGCCAGTAGTTCTAGCGGGAGCGAGGAGACCCAGTACTTC. It is translated as CASSSSGSEETQYF.